This is a list of T cell receptor beta chains from one sample in a study of early T cells in non-severe SARS-CoV-2 infection. MiXCR, run by TCRdb on the 5' RACE reads, gives a single entry per CDR3 protein. This table holds about 60,000 distinct CDR3 sequences, 10% to 15% found once. Sequenced sample: whole blood. These receptors came from an adult who was a healthcare worker with PCR-confirmed SARS-CoV-2 infection or an uninfected control (not recorded which). CDR3s include the opening cysteine and the closing phenylalanine or tryptophan. A D gene is named only where the DNA matches it firmly. Clone size is stated in some rows and not others, as once, few, many or a class when expanded.

v_gene	d_gene	j_gene	abundance	CDR3nt	CDR3aa
TRBV27	.	TRBJ1-1	few	TGTGCCAGCAGTTTAGGAAGGAGCACTGAAGCTTTCTTT	CASSLGRSTEAFF
TRBV7-2	.	TRBJ2-3	.	TGTGCCAGCAGCTTAGTTTACGGGATCACAGATACGCATTATTTT	CASSLVYGITDTHYF
TRBV27	TRBD2	TRBJ2-1	.	TGTGCCAGCAGCCGCAGCGGGAGCGGGCACAATGAGCAGTTCTTC	CASSRSGSGHNEQFF
TRBV19	TRBD2	TRBJ2-2	few	TGTGCCAGTAGTAGCCTCCTTAGCGGGGGCACCGGGGAGCTGTTTTTT	CASSSLLSGGTGELFF
TRBV5-5	.	TRBJ2-1	many	TGTGCCAGCAGCTTGGCCCCGGGCCCTGGGTTCTTC	CASSLAPGPGFF
TRBV7-2	TRBD2	TRBJ2-3	.	TGTGCCAGCAGCTTAGCGCTTCCTAGCGGTTCTGGGGATACGCAGTATTTT	CASSLALPSGSGDTQYF
TRBV11-2	.	TRBJ1-6	many	TGTGCCACTGGTTCACCCCTCCACTTT	CATGSPLHF
TRBV11-1	.	TRBJ1-5	many	TGTGCCAGCAGCTTAGGGGACAATCAGCCCCAGCATTTT	CASSLGDNQPQHF
TRBV6-5	.	TRBJ2-3	few	TGTGCCAGCAGTTACTCGATTGAGGGCGTCGGGACAGATACGCAGTATTTT	CASSYSIEGVGTDTQYF
TRBV12-3/TRBV12-4	.	TRBJ2-3	.	TGTGCCAGCAGTTTCCCGTCGGTAACAGATACGCAGTATTTT	CASSFPSVTDTQYF
TRBV7-2	.	TRBJ2-3	few	TGTGCCAGCAGCTTAGCCCCGGGGGGCAGAGATACGCAGTATTTT	CASSLAPGGRDTQYF
TRBV28	.	TRBJ1-2	many	TGTGCCAGTGCCCTAGGAAGTAACTATGGCTACACCTTC	CASALGSNYGYTF
TRBV5-6	.	TRBJ2-6	.	TGTGCCAGCAGCTTGAGGGTATCTGGGGCCAACGTCCTGACTTTC	CASSLRVSGANVLTF
TRBV10-3	.	TRBJ2-2	.	TGTGCCATCAGCGGGGAGATCGGGGAGCTGTTTTTT	CAISGEIGELFF
TRBV3-1	TRBD2	TRBJ2-1	.	TGTGCCAGCAGCCAACTAGCGGACAATGAGCAGTTCTTC	CASSQLADNEQFF
TRBV14	.	TRBJ2-2	.	TGTGCCAGCAGCCGCCAGGCAGGGACGAACACCGGGGAGCTGTTTTTT	CASSRQAGTNTGELFF
TRBV18	TRBD2	TRBJ2-1	many	TGTGCCAGCTCACCCCTCGCGGGGGGCCGGGACAATGAGCAGTTCTTC	CASSPLAGGRDNEQFF
TRBV7-2	.	TRBJ2-6	.	TGTGCCAGCAGCTTAGATATATCTGGGGCCAACGTCCTGACTTTC	CASSLDISGANVLTF
TRBV6-2/TRBV6-3	.	TRBJ2-1	many	TGTGCCAGCAACGTCAACAGCTACAATGAGCAGTTCTTC	CASNVNSYNEQFF
TRBV20-1	TRBD2	TRBJ2-2	.	TGCAGTGCTAGGGGGACTAGCGGGAGTTTTTTCGGGGAGCTGTTTTTT	CSARGTSGSFFGELFF
TRBV11-2	TRBD2	TRBJ2-5	.	TGTGCCAGCAGCCGGACTAGCGGGAGGGCCGGGGAGACCCAGTACTTC	CASSRTSGRAGETQYF
TRBV28	.	TRBJ2-5	few	TGTGCCAGCAGTTTAGATCTACAGCGGGTGGGAAACTTC	CASSLDLQRVGNF
TRBV5-1	TRBD2	TRBJ2-1	many	TGCGCCAGCAGCTTCACCTCAACTAGCGGGAGAACCTACAATGAGCAGTTCTTC	CASSFTSTSGRTYNEQFF
TRBV7-3	.	TRBJ2-6	many	TGTGCCAGCAGCTCACGGTCAGGGTTGGAGGCCAACGTCCTGACTTTC	CASSSRSGLEANVLTF
TRBV30	.	TRBJ1-5	many	TGTGCCTGGTCGGTGGATAGCAATCAGCCCCAGCATTTT	CAWSVDSNQPQHF
TRBV5-1	TRBD1	TRBJ1-4	many	TGCGCCAGCAGCGAGGCCGGGACAGGAAGGGAAAAACTGTTTTTT	CASSEAGTGREKLFF
TRBV6-2/TRBV6-3	TRBD2	TRBJ2-7	few	TGTGCCAGCTCCCTACGTGCGGGGGGAACCTACGAGCAGTACTTC	CASSLRAGGTYEQYF
TRBV24-1	TRBD1	TRBJ1-1	.	TGTGCCACCAGTGATTATGGACAGGGTGTTGGAGCTTTCTTT	CATSDYGQGVGAFF
TRBV28	TRBD1	TRBJ2-7	few	TGTGCCAGCAGTCCTTACAGGGGAAGTACCTACGAGCAGTACTTC	CASSPYRGSTYEQYF
TRBV6-1	.	TRBJ2-4	few	TGTGCCAGCAGACCAGCCAAAAACATTCAGTACTTC	CASRPAKNIQYF
TRBV7-2	.	TRBJ2-3	few	TGTGCCAGCAGCGACCCTTGGCGAGATACGCAGTATTTT	CASSDPWRDTQYF
TRBV3-1	.	TRBJ2-3	many	TGTGCCAGCAGCCCTAACACAGATACGCAGTATTTT	CASSPNTDTQYF
TRBV28	.	TRBJ2-7	few	TGTGCCAGCAGTTTAACTAGTTTTCTTTACGAGCAGTACTTC	CASSLTSFLYEQYF
TRBV27	.	TRBJ2-6	few	TGTGCCAGCAGTTTGGACGGGGCCAACGTCCTGACTTTC	CASSLDGANVLTF
TRBV19	.	TRBJ2-3	.	TGTGCCAGTAGTAAACCACATCGGGCTAGCTTCGATACGCAGTATTTT	CASSKPHRASFDTQYF